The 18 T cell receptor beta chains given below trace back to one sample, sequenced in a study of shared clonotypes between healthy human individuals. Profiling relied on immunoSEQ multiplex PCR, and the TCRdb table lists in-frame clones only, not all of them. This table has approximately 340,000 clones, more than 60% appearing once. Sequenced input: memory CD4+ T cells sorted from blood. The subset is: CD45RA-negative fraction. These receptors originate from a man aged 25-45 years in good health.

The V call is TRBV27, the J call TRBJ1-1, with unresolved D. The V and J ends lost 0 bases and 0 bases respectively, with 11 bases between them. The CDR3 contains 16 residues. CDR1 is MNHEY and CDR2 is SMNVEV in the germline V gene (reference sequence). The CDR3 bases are TGTGCCAGCAGTTTATCCATCGGTGGCTTGAACACTGAAGCTTTCTTT. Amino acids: CASSLSIGGLNTEAFF.

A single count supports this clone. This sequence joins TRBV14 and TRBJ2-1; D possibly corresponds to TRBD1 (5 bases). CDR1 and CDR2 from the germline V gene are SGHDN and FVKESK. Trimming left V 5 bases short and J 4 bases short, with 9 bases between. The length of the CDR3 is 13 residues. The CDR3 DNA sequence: TGTGCCAGCAGCTATCGACAGTACAATGAGCAGTTCTTC. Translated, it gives CASSYRQYNEQFF.

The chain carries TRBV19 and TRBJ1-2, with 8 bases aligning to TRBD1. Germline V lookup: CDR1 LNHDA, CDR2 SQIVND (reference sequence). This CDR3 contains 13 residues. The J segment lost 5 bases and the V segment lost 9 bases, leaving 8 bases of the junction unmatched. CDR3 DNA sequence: TGTGCCAGACCACAGGGGGGGGATTATGGCTACACCTTC. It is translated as CARPQGGDYGYTF.

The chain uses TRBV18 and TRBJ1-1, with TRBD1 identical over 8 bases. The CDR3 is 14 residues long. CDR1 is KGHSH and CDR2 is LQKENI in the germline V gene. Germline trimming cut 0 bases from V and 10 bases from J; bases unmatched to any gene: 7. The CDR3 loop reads CASSPPRDRQGAFF. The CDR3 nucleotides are TGTGCCAGCTCACCACCGCGGGACAGGCAGGGAGCTTTCTTT.

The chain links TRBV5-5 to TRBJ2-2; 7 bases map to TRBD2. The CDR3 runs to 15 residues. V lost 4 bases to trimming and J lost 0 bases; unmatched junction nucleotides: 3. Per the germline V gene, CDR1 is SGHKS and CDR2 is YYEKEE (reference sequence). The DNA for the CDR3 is TGTGCCAGCAGCCTGCTAGCGGCGAACACCGGGGAGCTGTTTTTT. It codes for CASSLLAANTGELFF.

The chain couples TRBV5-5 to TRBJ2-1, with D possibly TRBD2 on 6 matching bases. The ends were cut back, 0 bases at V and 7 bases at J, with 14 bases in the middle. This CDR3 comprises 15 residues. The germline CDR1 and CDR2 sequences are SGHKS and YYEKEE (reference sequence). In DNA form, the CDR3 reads TGTGCCAGCAGCTTGGTCGCTAGCGAGAGGAATGAGCAGTTCTTC. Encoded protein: CASSLVASERNEQFF.

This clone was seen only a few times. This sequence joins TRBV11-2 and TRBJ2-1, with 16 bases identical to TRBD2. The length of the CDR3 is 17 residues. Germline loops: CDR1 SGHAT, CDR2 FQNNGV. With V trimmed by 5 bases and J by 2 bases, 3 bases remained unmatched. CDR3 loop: CASSIGTSGGAYNEQFF. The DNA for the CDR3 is TGTGCCAGCAGCATCGGGACTAGCGGGGGGGCCTACAATGAGCAGTTCTTC.

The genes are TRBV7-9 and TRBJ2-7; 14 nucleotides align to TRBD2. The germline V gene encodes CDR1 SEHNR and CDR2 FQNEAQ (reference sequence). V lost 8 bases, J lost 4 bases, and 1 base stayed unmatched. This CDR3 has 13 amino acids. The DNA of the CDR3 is TGTGCCAGCGGGACTAGCGGGAGTTACGAGCAGTACTTC. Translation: CASGTSGSYEQYF.

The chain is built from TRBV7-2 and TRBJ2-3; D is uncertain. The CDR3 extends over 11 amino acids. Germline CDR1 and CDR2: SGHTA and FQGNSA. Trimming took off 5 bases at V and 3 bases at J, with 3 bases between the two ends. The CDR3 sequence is CASSITDTQYF. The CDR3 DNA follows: TGTGCCAGCAGCATTACAGATACGCAGTATTTT.

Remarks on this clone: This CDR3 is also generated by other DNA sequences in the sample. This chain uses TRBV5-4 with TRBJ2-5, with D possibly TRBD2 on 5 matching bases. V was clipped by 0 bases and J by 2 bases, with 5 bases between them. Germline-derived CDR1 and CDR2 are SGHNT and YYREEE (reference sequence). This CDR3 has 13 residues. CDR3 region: CASSLGRQETQYF. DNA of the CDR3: TGTGCCAGCAGCTTGGGGAGGCAAGAGACCCAGTACTTC.

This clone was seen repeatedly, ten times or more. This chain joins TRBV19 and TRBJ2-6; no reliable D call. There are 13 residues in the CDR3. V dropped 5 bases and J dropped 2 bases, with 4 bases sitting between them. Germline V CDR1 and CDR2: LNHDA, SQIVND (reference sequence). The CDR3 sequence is CASSPPGANVLTF. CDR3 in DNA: TGTGCCAGTAGTCCTCCTGGGGCCAACGTCCTGACTTTC.

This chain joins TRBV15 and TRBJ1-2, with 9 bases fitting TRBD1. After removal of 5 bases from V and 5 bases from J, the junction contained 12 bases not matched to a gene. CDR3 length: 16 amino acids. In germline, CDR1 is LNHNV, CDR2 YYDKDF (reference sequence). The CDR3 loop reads CATSFLNDRGYYGYTF. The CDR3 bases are TGTGCCACCAGCTTCCTAAACGACAGGGGGTATTATGGCTACACCTTC.

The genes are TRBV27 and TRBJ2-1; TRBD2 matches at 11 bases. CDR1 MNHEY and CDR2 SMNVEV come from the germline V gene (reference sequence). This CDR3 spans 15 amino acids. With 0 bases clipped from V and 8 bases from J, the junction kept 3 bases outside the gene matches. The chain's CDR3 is CASSLSGLAGYEQFF. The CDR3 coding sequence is TGTGCCAGCAGTTTATCAGGACTAGCGGGCTATGAGCAGTTCTTC.

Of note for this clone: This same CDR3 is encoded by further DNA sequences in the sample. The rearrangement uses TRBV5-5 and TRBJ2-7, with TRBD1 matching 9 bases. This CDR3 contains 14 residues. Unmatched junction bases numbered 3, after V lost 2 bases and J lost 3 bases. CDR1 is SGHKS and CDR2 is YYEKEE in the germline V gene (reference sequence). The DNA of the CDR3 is TGTGCCAGCAGCTTACGGGACAGGGACTACGAGCAGTACTTC. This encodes CASSLRDRDYEQYF.

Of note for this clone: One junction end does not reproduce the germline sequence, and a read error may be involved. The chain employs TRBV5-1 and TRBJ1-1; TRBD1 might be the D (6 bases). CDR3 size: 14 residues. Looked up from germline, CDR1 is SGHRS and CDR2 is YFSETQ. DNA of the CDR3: TGCGTCAGCAGGAAGACAGGATTGAACACTGAAGCTTTCTTT. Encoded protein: CVSRKTGLNTEAFF.

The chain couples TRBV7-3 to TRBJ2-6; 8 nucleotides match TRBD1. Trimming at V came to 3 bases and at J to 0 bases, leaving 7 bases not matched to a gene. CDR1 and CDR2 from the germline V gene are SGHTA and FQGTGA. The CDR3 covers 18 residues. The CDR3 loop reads CASSFQGAPLSGANVLTF. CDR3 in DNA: TGTGCCAGCAGCTTTCAGGGGGCCCCCCTCTCTGGGGCCAACGTCCTGACTTTC.

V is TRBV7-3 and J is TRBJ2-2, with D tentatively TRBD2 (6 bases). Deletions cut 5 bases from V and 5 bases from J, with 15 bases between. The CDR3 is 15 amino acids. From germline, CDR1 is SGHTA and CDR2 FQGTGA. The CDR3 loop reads CASSRNLGTTGELFF. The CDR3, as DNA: TGTGCCAGCAGCCGAAACTTAGGGACTACCGGGGAGCTGTTTTTT.

The CDR3 sequence is CASSPIVAGRTDTQYF. CDR3 DNA sequence: TGTGCCAGCAGCCCTATAGTTGCGGGAAGGACAGATACGCAGTATTTT. The V and J genes are TRBV14 and TRBJ2-3, with D perhaps TRBD2 (6 bases). Germline loops: CDR1 SGHDN, CDR2 FVKESK. Trimming stripped 4 bases from V and 3 bases from J, with 17 bases between. The CDR3 runs to 16 residues.